This T cell receptor (beta chain) was sequenced for a study of T cell responses to AZD1222 COVID-19 vaccine. Findings and caveats of the study: Nearly half of spike-specific TCRs reportedly target unmutated variant regions. Mostly white British, mostly female donors; authors suggested clonal diversity may be underestimated. The repertoires were collected only after the peak T cell response.

As concerns this clone: The antigen is undetermined.

Clones were read by immunoSEQ multiplex PCR, and TCRdb kept only the in-frame ones, dropping some. The sample has some 130,000 clones, roughly 93% seen once. This TCR came from an adult who received the AZD1222 COVID-19 vaccine. The sample was peripheral blood, taken 28 days after the second AZD1222 dose.

CDR3 sequence reads: CASSVASGGGELFF. DNA for the CDR3: TGTGCCAGCAGCGTAGCTAGCGGGGGCGGGGAGCTGTTTTTT. The chain uses TRBV9 and TRBJ2-2; TRBD2 agrees at 10 bases. The V segment lost 0 bases and the J segment 7 bases; nucleotides outside the gene matches: 0. CDR1 and CDR2 from the germline V gene are SGDLS and YYNGEE. CDR3 length equals 14 residues.